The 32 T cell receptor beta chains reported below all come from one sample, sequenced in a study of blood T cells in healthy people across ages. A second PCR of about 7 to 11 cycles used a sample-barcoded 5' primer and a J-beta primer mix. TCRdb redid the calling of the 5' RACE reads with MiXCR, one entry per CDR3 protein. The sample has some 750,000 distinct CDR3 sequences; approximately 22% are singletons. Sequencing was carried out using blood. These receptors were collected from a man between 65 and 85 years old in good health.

Here the CDR3 reads CASSLVLYGQVWIRDNEQFF. The CDR3 region has the DNA TGTGCCAGCAGCTTAGTTCTTTATGGACAGGTTTGGATAAGGGACAATGAGCAGTTCTTC. The V call is TRBV11-2, the J call TRBJ2-5, with 7 bases that match TRBD1. Judging by the DNA end, TRBJ2-1 fits better; the J call may be wrong. This CDR3 has 20 residues. Looked up from germline, CDR1 is SGHAT and CDR2 is FQNNGV.

In DNA form, the CDR3 reads TGCGCCAGCAGCTTGATCCCCCCGGGACAGACACCGAACACCATATATTTT. Encoded protein: CASSLIPPGQTPNTIYF. The rearrangement joins TRBV5-1 to TRBJ1-3; 7 bases align to TRBD1. The germline V gene encodes CDR1 SGHRS and CDR2 YFSETQ. This CDR3 spans 17 amino acids. With V trimmed by 1 base and J by 7 bases, 14 bases remained unmatched.

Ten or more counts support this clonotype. CDR3: CASSLRSQETQYF. In nucleotides, the CDR3 is TGTGCCAGCTCCCTCCGCTCCCAAGAGACCCAGTACTTC. V gene TRBV18 combines with J gene TRBJ2-5; D gene ambiguous. The CDR3 covers 13 residues. V was clipped by 6 bases and J by 1 base, with 9 bases between them. Germline lookup yields CDR1 KGHSH and CDR2 LQKENI.

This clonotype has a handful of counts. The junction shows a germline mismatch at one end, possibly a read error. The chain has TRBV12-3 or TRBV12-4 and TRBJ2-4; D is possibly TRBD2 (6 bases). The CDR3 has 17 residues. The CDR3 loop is CASSFALTRRAKNIRYF. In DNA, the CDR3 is TGTGCCAGCAGTTTCGCCCTGACTAGGAGAGCCAAAAACATTCGGTACTTC.

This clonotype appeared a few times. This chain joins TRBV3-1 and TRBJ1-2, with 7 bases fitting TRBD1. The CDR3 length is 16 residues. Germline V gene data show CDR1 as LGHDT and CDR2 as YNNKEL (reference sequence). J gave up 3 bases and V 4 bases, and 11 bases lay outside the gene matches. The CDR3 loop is CASSPGTESLHYGYTF. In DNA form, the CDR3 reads TGTGCCAGCAGCCCCGGGACAGAATCCTTACACTATGGCTACACCTTC. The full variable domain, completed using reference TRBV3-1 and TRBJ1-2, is DTAVSQTPKYLVTQMGNDKSIKCEQNLGHDTMYWYKQDSKKFLKIMFSYNNKELIINETVPNRFSPKSPDKAHLNLHINSLELGDSAVYFCASSPGTESLHYGYTFGSGTRLTVV.

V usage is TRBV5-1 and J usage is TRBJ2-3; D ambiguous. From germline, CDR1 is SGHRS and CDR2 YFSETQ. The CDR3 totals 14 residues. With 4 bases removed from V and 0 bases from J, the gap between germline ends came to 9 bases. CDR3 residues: CASSIASSTDTQYF. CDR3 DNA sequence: TGCGCCAGCAGCATAGCTTCTAGCACAGATACGCAGTATTTT.

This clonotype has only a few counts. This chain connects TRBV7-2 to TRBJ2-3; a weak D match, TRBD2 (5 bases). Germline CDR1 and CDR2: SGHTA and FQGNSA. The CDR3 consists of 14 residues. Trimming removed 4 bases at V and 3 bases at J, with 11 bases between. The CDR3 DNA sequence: TGTGCCAGCAGCTCCTCGAGGGATACAGATACGCAGTATTTT. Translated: CASSSSRDTDTQYF.

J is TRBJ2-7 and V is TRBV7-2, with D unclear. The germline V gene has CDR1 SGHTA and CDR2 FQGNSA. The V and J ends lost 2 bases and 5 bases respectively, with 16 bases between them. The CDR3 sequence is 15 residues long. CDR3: CASSLNPGDWDEQYF. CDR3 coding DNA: TGTGCCAGCAGCTTAAACCCGGGTGATTGGGACGAGCAGTACTTC.

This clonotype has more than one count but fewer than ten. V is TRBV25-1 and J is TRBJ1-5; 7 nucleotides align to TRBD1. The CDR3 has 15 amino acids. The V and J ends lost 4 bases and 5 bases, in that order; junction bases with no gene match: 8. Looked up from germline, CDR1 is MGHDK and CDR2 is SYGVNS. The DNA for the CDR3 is TGTGCCAGCAGTGCCGGGACAGTCTCGGATCAGCCCCAGCATTTT. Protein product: CASSAGTVSDQPQHF.

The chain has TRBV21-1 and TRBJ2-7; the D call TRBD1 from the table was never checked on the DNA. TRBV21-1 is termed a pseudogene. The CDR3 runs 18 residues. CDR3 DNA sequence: TGTGCCAGCAGCAAAACCCGGACGGCTAATTCGAGCTCCTACGAGCAGTACGTC. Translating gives CASSKTRTANSSSYEQYV.

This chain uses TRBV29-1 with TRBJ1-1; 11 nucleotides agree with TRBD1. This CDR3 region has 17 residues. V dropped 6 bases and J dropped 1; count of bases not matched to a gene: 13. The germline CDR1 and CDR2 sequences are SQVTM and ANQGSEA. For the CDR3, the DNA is TGCAGCGTCACAACAGGACAGGGGGCGAAACGGAACACTGAAGCTTTCTTT. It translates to CSVTTGQGAKRNTEAFF.

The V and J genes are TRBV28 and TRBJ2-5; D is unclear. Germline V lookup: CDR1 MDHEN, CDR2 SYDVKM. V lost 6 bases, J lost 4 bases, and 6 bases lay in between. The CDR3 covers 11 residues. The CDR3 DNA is TGTGCCAGCAGAGAACTAGAGACCCAGTACTTC. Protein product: CASRELETQYF.

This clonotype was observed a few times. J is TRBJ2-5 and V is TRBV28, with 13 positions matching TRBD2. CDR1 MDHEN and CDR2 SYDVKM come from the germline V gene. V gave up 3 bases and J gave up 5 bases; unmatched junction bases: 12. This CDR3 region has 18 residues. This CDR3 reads CASSLGLAGRLGRETQYF. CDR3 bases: TGTGCCAGCAGTTTGGGACTAGCGGGGAGGCTGGGTCGGGAGACCCAGTACTTC.

The DNA for the CDR3 is TGTGCCAGCAGCCCTCTCATGGGGAATTCACCCCTCCACTTT. Its protein is CASSPLMGNSPLHF. The genes are TRBV11-2 and TRBJ1-6; D gene ambiguous. This CDR3 region has 14 residues. Germline-derived CDR1 and CDR2 are SGHAT and FQNNGV. Trimming removed 5 bases from V and 7 bases from J, with 12 bases in between.

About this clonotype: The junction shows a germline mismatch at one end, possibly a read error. The CDR3 region is CASSLGTVSTDMQYF. In DNA form, the CDR3 reads TGTGCCAGCAGTTTAGGGACAGTTAGCACAGATATGCAGTATTTT. The rearrangement joins TRBV12-3 or TRBV12-4 to TRBJ2-3; a weak D match, TRBD1 (6 bases). The CDR3 covers 15 residues.

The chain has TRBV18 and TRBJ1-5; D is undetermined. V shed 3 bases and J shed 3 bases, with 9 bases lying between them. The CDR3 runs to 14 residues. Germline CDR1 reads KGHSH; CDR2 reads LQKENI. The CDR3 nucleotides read TGTGCCAGCTCACCCGACGGTATCAATCAGCCCCAGCATTTT. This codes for CASSPDGINQPQHF.

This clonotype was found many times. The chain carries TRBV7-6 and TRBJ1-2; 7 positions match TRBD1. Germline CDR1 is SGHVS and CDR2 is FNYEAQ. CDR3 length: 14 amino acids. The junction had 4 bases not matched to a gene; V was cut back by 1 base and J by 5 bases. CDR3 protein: CASSLDRGGYGYTF. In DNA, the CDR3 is TGTGCCAGCAGCTTAGACAGGGGAGGGTATGGCTACACCTTC.

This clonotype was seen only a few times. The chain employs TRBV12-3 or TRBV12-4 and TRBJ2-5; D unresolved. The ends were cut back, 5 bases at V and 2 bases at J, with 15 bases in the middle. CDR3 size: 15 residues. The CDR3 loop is CASSLGRILQETQYF. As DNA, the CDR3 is TGTGCCAGCAGTCTCGGACGGATACTACAAGAGACCCAGTACTTC.

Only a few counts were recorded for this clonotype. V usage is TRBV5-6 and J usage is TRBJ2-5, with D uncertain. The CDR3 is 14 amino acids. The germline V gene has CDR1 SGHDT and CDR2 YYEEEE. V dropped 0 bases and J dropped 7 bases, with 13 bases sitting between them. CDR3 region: CASSLDGTQPTQYF. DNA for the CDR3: TGTGCCAGCAGCTTGGACGGTACTCAACCGACCCAGTACTTC.

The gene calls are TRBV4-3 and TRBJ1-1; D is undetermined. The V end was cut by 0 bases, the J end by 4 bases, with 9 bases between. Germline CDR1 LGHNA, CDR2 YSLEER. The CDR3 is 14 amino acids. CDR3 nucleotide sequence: TGCGCCAGCAGCCAAGAACGGGGAATCACTGAAGCTTTCTTT. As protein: CASSQERGITEAFF.

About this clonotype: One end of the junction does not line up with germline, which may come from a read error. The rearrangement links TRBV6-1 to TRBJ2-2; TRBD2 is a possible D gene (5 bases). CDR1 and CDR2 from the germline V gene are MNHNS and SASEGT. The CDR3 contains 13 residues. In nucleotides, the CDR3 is TGTGCCAGCACTTCAACGAACACCGGGGAGCTGCTTTTT. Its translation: CASTSTNTGELLF.

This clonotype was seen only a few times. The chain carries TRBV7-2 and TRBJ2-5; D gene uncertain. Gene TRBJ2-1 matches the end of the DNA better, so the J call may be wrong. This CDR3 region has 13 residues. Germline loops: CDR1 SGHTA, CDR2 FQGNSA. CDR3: CASSLSVTNEQFF. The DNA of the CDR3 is TGTGCCAGCAGCTTATCGGTGACAAATGAGCAGTTCTTC.

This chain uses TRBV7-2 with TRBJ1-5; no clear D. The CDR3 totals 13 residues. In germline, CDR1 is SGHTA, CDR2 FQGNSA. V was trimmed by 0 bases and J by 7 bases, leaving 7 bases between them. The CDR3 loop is CASSLATWQPQHF. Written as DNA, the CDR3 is TGTGCCAGCAGCTTAGCTACGTGGCAGCCCCAGCATTTT.

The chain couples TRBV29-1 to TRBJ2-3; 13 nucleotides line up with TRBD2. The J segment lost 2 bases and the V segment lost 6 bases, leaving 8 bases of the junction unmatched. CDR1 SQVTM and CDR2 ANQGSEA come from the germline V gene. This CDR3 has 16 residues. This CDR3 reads CSVRPTSGGITDTQYF. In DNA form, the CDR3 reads TGCAGCGTGAGGCCGACTAGCGGGGGGATCACAGATACGCAGTATTTT.

Written as DNA, the CDR3 is TGTGCCAGCAGTTACTCTAGCGGGAGTGCGGAGACCCAGTACTTC. Translated, it gives CASSYSSGSAETQYF. V and J are TRBV6-5 and TRBJ2-5, with 9 bases lining up with TRBD2. V lost 0 bases, J lost 5 bases, and 4 bases stayed unmatched. There are 15 residues in the CDR3. The germline V gene has CDR1 MNHEY and CDR2 SVGAGI.

The CDR3 DNA reads as TGTGCCAGCAGTTCAGGACTACCCAATGAGCAGTTCTTC. Its protein is CASSSGLPNEQFF. The chain carries TRBV12-3 or TRBV12-4 and TRBJ2-1; a weak D match, TRBD2 (6 bases). This CDR3 has 13 amino acids. Trimming removed 4 bases at V and 6 bases at J, with 10 bases between.

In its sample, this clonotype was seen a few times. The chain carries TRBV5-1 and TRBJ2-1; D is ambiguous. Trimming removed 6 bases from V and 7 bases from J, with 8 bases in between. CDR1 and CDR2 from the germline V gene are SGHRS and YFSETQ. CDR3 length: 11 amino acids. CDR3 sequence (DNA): TGCGCCAGCATGGGGATTAATGAGCAGTTCTTC. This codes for CASMGINEQFF.

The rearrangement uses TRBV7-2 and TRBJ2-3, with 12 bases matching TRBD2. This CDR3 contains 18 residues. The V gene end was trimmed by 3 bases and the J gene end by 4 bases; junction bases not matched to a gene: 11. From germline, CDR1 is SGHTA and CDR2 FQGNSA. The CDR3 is CASSFSGTSGQGADTQYF. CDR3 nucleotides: TGTGCCAGCAGCTTCTCCGGGACTAGCGGGCAGGGGGCAGATACGCAGTATTTT.

The CDR3 loop reads CASSRPVMFYEQYV. The CDR3 coding sequence is TGTGCCAGCAGCAGGCCGGTTATGTTCTACGAGCAGTACGTC. The chain combines TRBV21-1 with TRBJ2-7. TRBV21-1 is shown as a pseudogene. This CDR3 has 14 residues.

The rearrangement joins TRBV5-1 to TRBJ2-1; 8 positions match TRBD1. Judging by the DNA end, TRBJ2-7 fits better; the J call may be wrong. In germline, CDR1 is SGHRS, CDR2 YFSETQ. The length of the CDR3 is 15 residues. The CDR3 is CASSLAGQGANEQYF. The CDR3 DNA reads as TGCGCCAGCAGCTTGGCCGGGCAGGGGGCTAACGAGCAGTACTTC.

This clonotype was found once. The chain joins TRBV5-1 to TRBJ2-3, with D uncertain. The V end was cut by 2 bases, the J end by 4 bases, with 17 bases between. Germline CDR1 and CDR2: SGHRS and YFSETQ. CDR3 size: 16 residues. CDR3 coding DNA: TGCGCCAGCAGCTTAGGTCAGATACTCTTCGCAGATACGCAGTATTTT. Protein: CASSLGQILFADTQYF.

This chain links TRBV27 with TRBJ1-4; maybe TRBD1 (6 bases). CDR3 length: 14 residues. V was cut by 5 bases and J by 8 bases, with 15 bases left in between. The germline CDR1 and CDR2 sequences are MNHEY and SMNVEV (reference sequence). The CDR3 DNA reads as TGTGCCAGCAGTACCGCGGACAGATGGGAAAAACTGTTTTTT. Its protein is CASSTADRWEKLFF.